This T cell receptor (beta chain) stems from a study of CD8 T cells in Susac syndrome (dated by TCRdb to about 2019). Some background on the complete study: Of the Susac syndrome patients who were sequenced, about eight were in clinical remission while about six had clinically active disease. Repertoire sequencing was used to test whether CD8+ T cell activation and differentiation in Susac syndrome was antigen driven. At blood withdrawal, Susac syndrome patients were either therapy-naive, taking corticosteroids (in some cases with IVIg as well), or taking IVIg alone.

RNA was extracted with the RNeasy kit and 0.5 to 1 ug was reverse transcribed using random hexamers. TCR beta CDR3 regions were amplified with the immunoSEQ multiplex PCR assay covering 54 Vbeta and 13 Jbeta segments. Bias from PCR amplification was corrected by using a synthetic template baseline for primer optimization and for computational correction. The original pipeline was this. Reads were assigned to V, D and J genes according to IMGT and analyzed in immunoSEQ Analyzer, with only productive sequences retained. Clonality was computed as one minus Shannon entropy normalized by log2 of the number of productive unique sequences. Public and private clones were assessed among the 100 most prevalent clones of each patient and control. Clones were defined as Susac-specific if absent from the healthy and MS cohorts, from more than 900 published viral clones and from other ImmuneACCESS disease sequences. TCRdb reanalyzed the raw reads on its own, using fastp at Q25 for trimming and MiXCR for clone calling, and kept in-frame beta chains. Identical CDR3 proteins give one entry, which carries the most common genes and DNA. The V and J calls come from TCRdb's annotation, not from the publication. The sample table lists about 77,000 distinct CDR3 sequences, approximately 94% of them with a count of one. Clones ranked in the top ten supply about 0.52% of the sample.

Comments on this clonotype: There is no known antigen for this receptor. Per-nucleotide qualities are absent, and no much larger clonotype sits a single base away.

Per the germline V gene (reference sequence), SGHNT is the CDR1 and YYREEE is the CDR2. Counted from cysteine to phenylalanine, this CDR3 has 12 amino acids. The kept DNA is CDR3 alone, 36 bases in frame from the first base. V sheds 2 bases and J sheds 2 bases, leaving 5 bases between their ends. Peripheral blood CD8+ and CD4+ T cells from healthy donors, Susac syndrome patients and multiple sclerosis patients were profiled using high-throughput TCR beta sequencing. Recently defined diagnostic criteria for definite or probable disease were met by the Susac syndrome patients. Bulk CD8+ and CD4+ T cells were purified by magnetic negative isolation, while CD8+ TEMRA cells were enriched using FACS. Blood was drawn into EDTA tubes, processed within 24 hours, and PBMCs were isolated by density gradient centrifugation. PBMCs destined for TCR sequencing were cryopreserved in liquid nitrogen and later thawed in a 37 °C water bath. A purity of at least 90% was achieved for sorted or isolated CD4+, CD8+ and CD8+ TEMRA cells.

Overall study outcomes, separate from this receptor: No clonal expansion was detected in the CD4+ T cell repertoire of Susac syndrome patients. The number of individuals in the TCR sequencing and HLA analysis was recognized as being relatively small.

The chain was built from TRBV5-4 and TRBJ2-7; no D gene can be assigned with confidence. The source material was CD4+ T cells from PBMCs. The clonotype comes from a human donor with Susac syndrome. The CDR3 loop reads CASSFEPYEQYF. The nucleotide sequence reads TGTGCCAGCAGCTTTGAACCCTACGAGCAGTACTTC.